A single sample is the source of the 4 T cell receptor beta chains below, sequenced in a study of technical replicates of blood from several donors. Sequencing used immunoSEQ multiplex PCR; TCRdb keeps in-frame clones, though not all of them. This table holds around 83,000 clones, 75% to 95% found once. Sequencing was performed on T cells isolated from PBMCs. The receptors were gathered from a human donor in good health. Some clones in this sample may be carry-over from other donors' samples.

The chain links TRBV7-9 to TRBJ2-4, with 10 bases aligning to TRBD1. The CDR3 has 15 residues. The germline CDR1 and CDR2 sequences are SEHNR and FQNEAQ (reference sequence). Trimming removed 1 base from V and 8 bases from J; junction bases left unmatched: 5. CDR3 sequence (DNA): TGTGCCAGCAGCTTAGTCCGGGACAGGGGTGACATTCAGTACTTC. Protein product: CASSLVRDRGDIQYF.

The rearrangement links TRBV11-2 to TRBJ2-1, with 9 bases lining up with TRBD2. The junction had 6 bases not matched to a gene; V was cut back by 5 bases and J by 7 bases. Germline CDR1 reads SGHAT; CDR2 reads FQNNGV. This CDR3 spans 14 amino acids. CDR3 sequence: CASSRLAVPNEQFF. The CDR3 bases are TGTGCCAGCAGCAGACTAGCGGTCCCTAATGAGCAGTTCTTC.

This clone was seen a single time. V gene TRBV27 combines with J gene TRBJ1-1; D not certain. V dropped 3 bases and J dropped 0 bases, with 5 bases sitting between them. The germline V gene has CDR1 MNHEY and CDR2 SMNVEV (reference sequence). This CDR3 is built from 13 residues. The CDR3 nucleotides are TGTGCCAGCAGTTTCTCCGTGAACACTGAAGCTTTCTTT. Translated, it gives CASSFSVNTEAFF.

The genes are TRBV7-3 and TRBJ2-3, with 7 nucleotides matching TRBD1. The CDR3 totals 18 residues. The V segment lost 0 bases and the J segment 2 bases; nucleotides outside the gene matches: 11. CDR1 is SGHTA, CDR2 FQGTGA, per germline. CDR3 in amino acids: CASSLTPTGEPHTDTQYF. CDR3 nucleotide sequence: TGTGCCAGCAGCTTAACCCCTACAGGGGAACCCCACACAGATACGCAGTATTTT.